This record looks at one T cell receptor (beta chain) sequence and its context. The antigen it recognizes is unknown. No base quality values were provided; no much bigger clone lies one nucleotide off. The cohort was made up of 666 healthy bone marrow donors. At the time of sampling, every cohort member was nominally healthy, though immune exposures that went unrecorded were likely present. The donor tested CMV seropositive, placing the donor among the 290 or so seropositive members of the cohort. Every donor gave a peripheral blood sample, and the peripheral blood mononuclear cells from that sample were used for TCR beta sequencing. The Qiagen DNeasy Blood Extraction Kit was used to extract genomic DNA from the blood cell samples. Library generation was performed with the immunoSEQ multiplex PCR assay. A mixture of 60 forward primers for TCR Vbeta segments and 13 reverse primers for TCR Jbeta segments was used in the multiplex PCR. A multiplex PCR assay on genomic DNA amplified the CDR3 region of rearranged TCR beta genes. On the Illumina HiSeq System, the amplified TCR beta libraries were sequenced as 87-base-pair reads. Per the authors' processing: Across the roughly 670 repertoires, a later analysis counted around 80 million unique TCR beta chains, approximately 12 million of which were shared by at least two donors. Raw reads were error-corrected and collapsed into unique sequences by a nearest-neighbor algorithm in which closely related sequences were merged to remove PCR and sequencing errors. V, D and J gene segments were assigned by aligning CDR3 sequences to IMGT reference sequences. Each retained sequence needed at least a six-nucleotide match to both a V gene segment and a J gene segment. A rearrangement counted as productive if the CDR3 had no stop codons and remained in frame with V and J, and every other rearrangement counted as non-productive. CDR3 was defined by IMGT convention, running from the second conserved V-encoded cysteine to the conserved J-encoded phenylalanine. The earlier analysis of 587 of the donors excluded sequences that lacked an unambiguous match to a single V gene segment. In an earlier analysis of approximately 550 of the donors, V segments were called functional above 56.7% productive rearrangements and were called segregating when the between-donor standard deviation exceeded 5%. A statistical classification framework was developed to diagnose cytomegalovirus status using the catalog of TCR beta chain sequences. In a later analysis, V and J genes were assigned by comparing TCR nucleotide sequences against IMGT/GENE-DB human TR gene sequences. In a later analysis, CDR3 sequences and most-parsimonious VDJ recombination scenarios were assigned using the TCRdist pipeline. In a later analysis, each TCR beta chain was defined by its CDR3 amino acid sequence together with its V-gene family, and reads lacking a unique V-gene family were excluded. To address suspected cross-contamination and a sequencing artifact, a later analysis removed a few hundred highly shared, low-generation-probability nucleotide sequences. In a later analysis, a clonal expansion index was calculated for each public chain from normalized within-repertoire ranks of inferred template counts. In a later analysis, generation probabilities were computed with a VDJ recombination model fitted to out-of-frame rearrangements, and the resulting probabilities were checked against IGoR. A later analysis scored TCR-TCR, TCR-HLA and TCR-CMV co-occurrence with hypergeometric tests, applying a repertoire-size bias correction to TCR pairs. A later analysis estimated false discovery rates by permuting HLA or CMV assignments 20 times. A later analysis grouped co-occurring TCRs with DBSCAN, adding TCRdist sequence similarity when clustering within HLA-allele-positive subsets. For co-occurrence clustering, repertoires with fewer than 30,000 or more than 120,000 public chains were excluded, along with about five repertoires with anomalous nucleotide sharing. Entries here come from immuneACCESS through TCRdb and include only in-frame sequences with V and J called. Some clones fail to appear in such tables; in the studies checked, an unresolved V gene covers under half of the shortfall, and the cause of the remainder is unknown. V, J and clone size are taken as reported in that table, and D and trimming were inferred from the DNA itself. Across this sample there are 100,000 to 150,000 clones, with roughly 74% seen only once. The leading ten clones occupy nearly 6% of the sample.

These data come from a study of cytomegalovirus exposure and HLA in healthy donors (dated by TCRdb to the late 2010s). Context from the whole study: In an earlier analysis of some 550 of the donors, around 290 Gb of sequence data and some 120 million unique TCR beta sequences from 180 million or so T cells were reported. Of the 398 genotyped donors, approximately 80% fell in the genetic ancestry cluster associated with self-reported Caucasian donors. Among around 400 genotyped donors of the cohort, an average of around 220,000 unique TCR beta nucleotide sequences was sequenced per donor, of which about 18% were non-productive. Donor age, sex, ethnicity and CMV serostatus were compiled alongside the repertoire data. Around 320 gigabases of sequencing data and tens of millions of unique TCR sequences were included in an early release covering several hundred HLA-typed donors. Rather than drawing on any new phenotypic data, the later analysis identified candidate immune exposures from TCR beta sequences and the way those sequences occurred across donors. In a later genetic analysis, genome-wide SNP genotypes for about three fifths of the 666 donors were used, and that subset was treated as a discovery cohort. In a later analysis, previously published TCR beta repertoires from about 670 donors were re-analyzed and high-resolution HLA genotyping was added so that TCR occurrence patterns could be studied. The number of donors typed differed by locus, with roughly 629-640 for A, B, C, DRB1 and DQB1, 522 for DQA1, over 600 for DPA1, and around 450 for DPB1. The study profiled the T cell repertoires of approximately 700 subjects by immunosequencing and related them to cytomegalovirus serostatus. To predict cytomegalovirus infection status, the study brought together high-throughput TCR immunosequencing, statistical association of individual TCRs with disease status, and machine learning. Because of strong linkage in the cohort, five DR-DQ haplotypes were treated as single units for association and clustering. A separate validation cohort of approximately 130 different subjects was used in addition to the approximately 640-subject first cohort. The study aimed to test whether cataloging public T cell receptors could reveal signatures of past pathogen exposure. To decide whether each TCR beta V gene segment behaved as functional or pseudogenic, an earlier analysis of some 600 of the donors relied on high-throughput TCR beta sequencing. Every repertoire in the discovery cohort had been generated on one and the same sequencing platform. HLA typing included class I and class II loci at four-digit resolution.

The germline V gene gives CDR1 as SGHTA and CDR2 as FQGNSA. The cysteine opens and the phenylalanine closes a CDR3 of 18 amino acids. Of the read, only the CDR3 DNA is kept; its 54 bases are in frame from base 1. V is pruned by 5 bases and J by 5 bases, leaving 13 bases of the junction without a gene match. General conclusions and limits of the study: A later analysis found that TCR association rates varied across HLA loci, with DRB1 alleles showing the most associated TCRs and HLA-C alleles the fewest. In both the original and validation cohorts, the classifier was reported to diagnose cytomegalovirus status with high specificity and sensitivity. In a later genetic analysis, a missense DCLRE1C variant was associated with V-gene and J-gene trimming of TCR beta chains, and the association was replicated in an independent cohort. At a false discovery rate of 0.05, a later analysis linked approximately 18,000 TCR beta sequences to specific HLA alleles. In an earlier analysis of approximately 590 of the donors, most TCR beta V segments were observed in productive rearrangements about 90% or about 30% of the time, broadly matching IMGT annotations. Because counts were too low, approximately 15 rarely observed V segments, including chromosome 9 orphons, were excluded from the earlier analysis of about 500 of the donors. When HLA alleles, especially DR and DQ, strongly co-occurred, attributing TCR associations to individual alleles was difficult. For the cohort, immune exposure information was limited to CMV serostatus. In a later genetic analysis, fewer N-insertions in productive TCRs were reported among donors in an Asian-associated ancestry cluster than the approximately 710-donor mean. A later analysis reported that several top co-occurrence clusters appeared linked to parvovirus B19, influenza, CMV and Epstein-Barr virus. Most TCR sequences were seen in very few donors, while some public TCRs were found in many individuals. In a later analysis, HLA-associated TCR beta chains showed more clonal expansion and lower generation probabilities than non-associated chains that were equally common. Because HLA typing was unavailable for some donors at each locus, only the typed subset was used in association tests. The authors suggested that the approach could potentially be extended to other disease states and immunological phenotypes. The cohort was sequenced for TCR beta chains only, and without alpha or paired-chain data the features that could be detected were limited. In the study, some 160 TCR beta chains were listed as associated with cytomegalovirus. A group of highly shared sequence variants was considered likely to be a technical artifact of the sequencing pipeline. The 87-base-pair reads could not distinguish some IMGT-functional V segments, including TRBV6-2 and TRBV6-3, so those segments were excluded. Linkage disequilibrium might explain the correlated functional status among segregating V segments, but an unknown experimental factor could not be ruled out. A further reported finding was that TCR beta sequences accurately predicted the HLA-A and HLA-B alleles for most subjects in the first cohort. A later analysis found that most CMV-associated TCR beta chains appeared HLA-restricted, with HLA associations seemingly driven largely by CMV exposure. In vitro tests confirmed that a few of the cytomegalovirus-associated TCR beta chains recognize cytomegalovirus antigens. The presence/absence analyses assumed that sequencing depth was roughly uniform across donors, and that assumption may not be true.

What was sequenced was PBMCs. The chain uses TRBV7-2 and TRBJ2-5; TRBD2 aligns with 14 central bases. The sequence was obtained from a woman aged 45-65 years in good health and CMV-seropositive. The nucleotides read TGTGCCAGCAGCCCAAGACTAGCGGGGGGGTTTAGGTCGGAGACCCAGTACTTC. It codes for CASSPRLAGGFRSETQYF.